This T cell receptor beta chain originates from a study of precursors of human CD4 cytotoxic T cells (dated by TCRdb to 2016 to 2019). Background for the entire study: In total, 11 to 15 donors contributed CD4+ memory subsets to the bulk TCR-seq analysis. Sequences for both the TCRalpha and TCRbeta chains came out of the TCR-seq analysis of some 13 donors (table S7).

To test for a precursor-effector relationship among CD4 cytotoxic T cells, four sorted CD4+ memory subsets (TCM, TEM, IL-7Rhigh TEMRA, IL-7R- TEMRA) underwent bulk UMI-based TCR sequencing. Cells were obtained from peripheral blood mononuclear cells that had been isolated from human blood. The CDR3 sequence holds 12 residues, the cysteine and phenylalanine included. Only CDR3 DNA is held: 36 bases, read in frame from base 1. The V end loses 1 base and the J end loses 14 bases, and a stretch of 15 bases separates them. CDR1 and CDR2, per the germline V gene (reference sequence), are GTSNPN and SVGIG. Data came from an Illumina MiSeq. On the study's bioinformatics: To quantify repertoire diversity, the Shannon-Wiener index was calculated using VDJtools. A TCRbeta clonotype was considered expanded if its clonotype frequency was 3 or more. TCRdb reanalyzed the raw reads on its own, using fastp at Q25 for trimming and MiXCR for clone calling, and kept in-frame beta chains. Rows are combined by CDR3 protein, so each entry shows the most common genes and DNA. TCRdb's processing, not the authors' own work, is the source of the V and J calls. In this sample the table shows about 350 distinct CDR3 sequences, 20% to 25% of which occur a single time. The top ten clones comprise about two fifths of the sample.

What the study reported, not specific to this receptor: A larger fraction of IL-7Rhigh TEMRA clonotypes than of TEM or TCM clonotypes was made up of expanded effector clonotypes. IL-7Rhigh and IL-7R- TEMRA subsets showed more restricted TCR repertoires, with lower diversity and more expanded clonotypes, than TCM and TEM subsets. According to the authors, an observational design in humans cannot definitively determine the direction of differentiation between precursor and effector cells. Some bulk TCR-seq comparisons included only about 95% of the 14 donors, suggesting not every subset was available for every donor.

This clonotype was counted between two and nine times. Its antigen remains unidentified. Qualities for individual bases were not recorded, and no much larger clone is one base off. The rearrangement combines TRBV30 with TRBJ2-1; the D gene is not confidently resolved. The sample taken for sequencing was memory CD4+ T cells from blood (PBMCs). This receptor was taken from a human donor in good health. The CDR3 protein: CAWSESGSVEFF. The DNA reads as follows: TGTGCCTGGAGTGAGAGTGGGTCAGTCGAGTTCTTC.